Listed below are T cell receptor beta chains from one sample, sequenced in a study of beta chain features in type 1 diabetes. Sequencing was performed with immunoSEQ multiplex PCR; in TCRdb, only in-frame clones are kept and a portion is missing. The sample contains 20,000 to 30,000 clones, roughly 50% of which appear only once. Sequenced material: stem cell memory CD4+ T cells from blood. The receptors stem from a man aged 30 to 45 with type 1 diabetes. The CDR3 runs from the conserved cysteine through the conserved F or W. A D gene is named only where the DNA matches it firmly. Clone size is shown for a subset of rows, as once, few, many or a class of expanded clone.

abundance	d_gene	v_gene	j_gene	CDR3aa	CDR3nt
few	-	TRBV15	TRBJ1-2	CATSPRSLGGYTF	TGTGCCACCAGCCCCCGGAGCTTGGGTGGCTACACCTTC
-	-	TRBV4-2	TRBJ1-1	CASSQDLEGTEAFF	TGTGCCAGCAGCCAAGATTTGGAGGGTACTGAAGCTTTCTTT
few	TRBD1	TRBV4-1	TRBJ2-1	CASSSRTGSSYNEQFF	TGCGCCAGCAGCAGTCGGACAGGGAGCTCCTACAATGAGCAGTTCTTC
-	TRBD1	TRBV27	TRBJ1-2	CASSFSTGGKGYTF	TGTGCCAGCAGTTTTTCGACAGGGGGTAAGGGCTACACCTTC
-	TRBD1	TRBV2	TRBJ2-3	CASRRGTGLTDTQYF	TGTGCCAGCAGGAGGGGGACAGGGCTCACAGATACGCAGTATTTT
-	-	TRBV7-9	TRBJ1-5	CASSGGDQPQHF	TGTGCCAGCAGCGGGGGGGATCAGCCCCAGCATTTT
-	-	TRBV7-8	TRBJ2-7	CASSYTTTFYEQYF	TGTGCCAGCAGCTATACGACAACTTTTTACGAGCAGTACTTC
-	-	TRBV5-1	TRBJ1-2	CASSLEAELNLPKGYTF	TGCGCCAGCAGCTTGGAGGCAGAACTAAACCTTCCAAAGGGCTACACCTTC
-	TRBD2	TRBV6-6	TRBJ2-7	CASSSAGLAGAHEQYF	TGTGCCAGCAGTTCGGCTGGACTAGCGGGAGCCCACGAGCAGTACTTC
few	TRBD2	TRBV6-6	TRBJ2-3	CASSTTSGGADTQYF	TGTGCCAGCAGTACGACTAGCGGGGGGGCGGATACGCAGTATTTT
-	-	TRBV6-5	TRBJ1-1	CATRRDTEAFF	TGTGCCACGAGACGGGACACTGAAGCTTTCTTT
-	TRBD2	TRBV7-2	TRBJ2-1	CASSSLAVSYNEQFF	TGTGCCAGCAGCTCCCTAGCGGTCTCCTACAATGAGCAGTTCTTC
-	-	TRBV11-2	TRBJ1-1	CASSPRDPSSGTEAFF	TGTGCCAGCAGCCCCCGGGATCCGTCGTCGGGCACTGAAGCTTTCTTT
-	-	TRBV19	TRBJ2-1	CASGDRPNEQFF	TGTGCCAGTGGAGACAGGCCCAATGAGCAGTTCTTC
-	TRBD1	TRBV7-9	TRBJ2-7	CASSQVGTGGAYEQYF	TGTGCCAGCAGCCAAGTAGGGACAGGTGGGGCCTACGAGCAGTACTTC
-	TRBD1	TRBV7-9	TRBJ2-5	CASSIGQGGVYETQYF	TGTGCCAGCAGCATAGGACAGGGGGGAGTTTACGAGACCCAGTACTTC
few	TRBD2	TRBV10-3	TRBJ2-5	CAIGTSGETQYF	TGTGCCATCGGGACTAGCGGAGAGACCCAGTACTTC
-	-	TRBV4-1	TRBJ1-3	CASSQDITVPGNTIYF	TGCGCCAGCAGCCAAGATATAACGGTACCTGGAAACACCATATATTTT
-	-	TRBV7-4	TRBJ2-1	CASSFQAFDEQFF	TGTGCCAGCAGCTTCCAAGCTTTCGATGAGCAGTTCTTC
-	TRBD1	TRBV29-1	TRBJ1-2	CSVEAGGGYTF	TGCAGCGTTGAAGCAGGGGGGGGCTACACCTTC
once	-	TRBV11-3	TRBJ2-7	CASSLGPGSYEQYF	TGTGCCAGCAGCTTAGGTCCAGGCTCCTACGAGCAGTACTTC
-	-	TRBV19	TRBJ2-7	CASTDAGTTAQRYF	TGTGCCAGTACTGACGCCGGGACAACCGCCCAAAGGTACTTC
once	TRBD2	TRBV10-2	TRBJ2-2	CASSVAGGARTGELFF	TGCGCCAGCAGTGTTGCGGGGGGGGCCCGAACCGGGGAGCTGTTTTTT
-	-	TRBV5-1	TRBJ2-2	CASSLQVTGELFF	TGCGCCAGCAGCTTACAGGTCACCGGGGAGCTGTTTTTT
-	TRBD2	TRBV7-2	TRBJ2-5	CASSRDYASETQYF	TGTGCCAGCAGCCGGGACTACGCCTCAGAGACCCAGTACTTC
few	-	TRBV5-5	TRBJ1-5	CASSLGDTNQPQHF	TGTGCCAGCAGCCTCGGGGATACCAATCAGCCCCAGCATTTT
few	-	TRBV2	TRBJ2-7	CASSEQQGYEQYF	TGTGCCAGCAGTGAACAACAGGGCTACGAGCAGTACTTC
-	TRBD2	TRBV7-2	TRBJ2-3	CASSSRGGAQYF	TGTGCCAGCAGCTCCCGGGGGGGTGCACAGTATTTT